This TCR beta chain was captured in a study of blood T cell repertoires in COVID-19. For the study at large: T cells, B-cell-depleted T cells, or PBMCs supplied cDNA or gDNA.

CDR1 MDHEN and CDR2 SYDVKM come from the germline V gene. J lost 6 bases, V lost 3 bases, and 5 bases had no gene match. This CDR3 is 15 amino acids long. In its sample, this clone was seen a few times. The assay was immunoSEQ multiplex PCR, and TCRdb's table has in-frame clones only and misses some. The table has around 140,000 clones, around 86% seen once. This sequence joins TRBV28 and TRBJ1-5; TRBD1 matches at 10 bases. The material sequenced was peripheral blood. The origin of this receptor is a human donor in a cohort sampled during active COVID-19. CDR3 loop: CASSLRQGARQPQHF. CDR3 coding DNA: TGTGCCAGCAGTTTGAGACAGGGGGCGCGTCAGCCCCAGCATTTT.